The 19 T cell receptor beta chains reported below all come from one sample, sequenced in a study of human T cells and chemical hapten exposure. Via MiXCR, TCRdb re-called the RACE reads, giving one row per CDR3 protein. The sample shows a few hundred thousand distinct CDR3 sequences, over 5% of them seen only once. The time point is: pre-sensitization, week 0. Treatment noted: therapeutic diphenylcyclopropenone sensitization with weekly scalp DPC. Sequenced material: whole blood, taken in connection with sensitization to the hapten diphenylcyclopropenone (DPC). The receptor set was obtained from a woman younger than 35 with alopecia areata. Some clones in this sample may be carry-over from other donors' samples.

The chain joins TRBV4-1 to TRBJ1-2; 7 bases align to TRBD1. Germline-derived CDR1 and CDR2 are MGHRA and YSYEKL. The trim removed 5 bases at V and 4 bases at J, leaving 10 bases unmatched. There are 15 residues in the CDR3. CDR3 coding DNA: TGCGCCAGCAGCAATGCCGGGACAGCGATCTATGGCTACACCTTC. It specifies CASSNAGTAIYGYTF.

This clonotype was found a few times. The V call is TRBV7-2, the J call TRBJ1-2; D ambiguous. The germline CDR1 and CDR2 sequences are SGHTA and FQGNSA. V lost 5 bases to trimming and J lost 4 bases, with 11 bases between them. The CDR3 extends over 13 amino acids. The CDR3 DNA sequence: TGTGCCAGCAGCCCCCGGACCCCCTATGGCTACACCTTC. It encodes CASSPRTPYGYTF.

This clonotype was seen only a few times. This chain links TRBV4-3 with TRBJ1-5, with D perhaps TRBD1 (5 bases). Looked up from germline, CDR1 is LGHNA and CDR2 is YSLEER. Trimming took 3 bases from V and 3 from J, leaving 15 bases between them. There are 16 residues in the CDR3. This chain's CDR3 is CASSQRQGYNNQPQHF. DNA of the CDR3: TGCGCCAGCAGCCAGAGGCAGGGTTACAACAATCAGCCCCAGCATTTT.

This clonotype was counted between two and nine times. This chain links TRBV20-1 with TRBJ2-6; 9 nucleotides align to TRBD1. The CDR3 covers 16 residues. Germline lookup yields CDR1 DFQATT and CDR2 SNEGSKA (reference sequence). Trimming took 6 bases from V and 0 from J; bases not matched to a gene: 6. CDR3: CSAIDRGFSGANVLTF. CDR3 DNA sequence: TGCAGTGCCATTGACAGGGGGTTCTCTGGGGCCAACGTCCTGACTTTC.

Ten or more counts support this clonotype. This chain links TRBV7-2 with TRBJ1-2, with unresolved D. This CDR3 is built from 11 residues. Trimming took off 6 bases at V and 5 bases at J, with 7 bases between the two ends. CDR1 and CDR2 from the germline V gene are SGHTA and FQGNSA. CDR3 residues: CASRASYGYTF. CDR3 in DNA: TGTGCCAGCAGAGCTTCGTATGGCTACACCTTC.

The chain joins TRBV4-3 to TRBJ2-4; 7 positions agree with TRBD2. This CDR3 is 18 amino acids long. The germline V gene has CDR1 LGHNA and CDR2 YSLEER. Unmatched junction bases numbered 13, after V lost 3 bases and J lost 2 bases. CDR3 DNA sequence: TGCGCCAGCAGCCAGGAAAAATCGGGGGGAAGGACCAAAAACATTCAGTACTTC. Protein sequence: CASSQEKSGGRTKNIQYF.

This clonotype has more than one count but fewer than ten. The rearrangement links TRBV5-1 to TRBJ2-3, with a tentative D call TRBD2 (6 bases). Trimming took off 0 bases at V and 5 bases at J, with 19 bases between the two ends. From germline, CDR1 is SGHRS and CDR2 YFSETQ. The CDR3 runs 17 residues. Here the CDR3 reads CASSLEAPFRRGDTQYF. The CDR3 nucleotides read TGCGCCAGCAGCTTGGAGGCTCCATTTCGGCGGGGAGATACGCAGTATTTT.

In its sample, this clonotype was seen a few times. The chain recombines TRBV10-3 with TRBJ1-2, with TRBD1 matching 11 bases. Looked up from germline, CDR1 is ENHRY and CDR2 is SYGVKD. The CDR3 consists of 14 residues. The V and J ends lost 2 bases and 7 bases, in that order; junction bases with no gene match: 3. The CDR3 loop reads CAISEGQGASGYTF. CDR3 in DNA: TGTGCCATCAGTGAGGGACAGGGGGCTTCTGGCTACACCTTC.

This clonotype turned up a few times. The chain combines TRBV6-5 with TRBJ1-6; a weak D match, TRBD1 (5 bases). This CDR3 contains 14 residues. Germline V gene data show CDR1 as MNHEY and CDR2 as SVGAGI. Deletions cut 5 bases from V and 6 bases from J, with 11 bases between. The CDR3 region is CASSRQPRNSPLHF. CDR3 nucleotide sequence: TGTGCCAGCAGTCGACAGCCCCGTAATTCACCCCTCCACTTT.

DNA of the CDR3: TGTGCCAGCACCCCGACTAGCGGGTCTTACAATGAGCAGTTCTTC. Amino acids: CASTPTSGSYNEQFF. V usage is TRBV12-3 or TRBV12-4 and J usage is TRBJ2-1; TRBD2 aligns across 10 bases. V was pared by 7 bases and J by 4 bases, with 7 bases of the junction left unmatched. The CDR3 length is 15 residues.

This clonotype was counted only a few times. The chain uses TRBV29-1 and TRBJ2-5; TRBD2 matches at 10 bases. The CDR3 is made up of 14 amino acids. Germline assignment: CDR1 SQVTM and CDR2 ANQGSEA. V shed 5 bases and J 1 base; nucleotides not matched to a gene: 4. CDR3 sequence reads: CSVPSGGAQETQYF. The CDR3 bases are TGCAGCGTTCCGAGCGGGGGGGCCCAAGAGACCCAGTACTTC.

V usage is TRBV5-1 and J usage is TRBJ1-2; D not resolved. V was shortened by 3 bases and J by 4 bases, with 13 bases between the two germline ends. The germline gives CDR1 SGHRS, CDR2 YFSETQ. This CDR3 is 14 amino acids long. Here the CDR3 reads CASSSYMGSYGYTF. The CDR3 coding sequence is TGCGCCAGCAGCTCCTACATGGGCAGCTATGGCTACACCTTC.

In its sample, this clonotype was seen many times. The chain joins TRBV11-2 to TRBJ2-3; D is ambiguous. This CDR3 is 12 amino acids long. With 0 bases removed from V and 5 bases from J, the gap between germline ends came to 3 bases. Germline CDR1 SGHAT, CDR2 FQNNGV. CDR3 bases: TGTGCCAGCAGCTTAGAAAGAGATACGCAGTATTTT. Its protein product is CASSLERDTQYF.

This clonotype was seen more than once but under ten times. The J gene is TRBJ2-3, the V gene TRBV15; 10 bases match TRBD2. Germline CDR1 and CDR2: LNHNV and YYDKDF (reference sequence). Losses at the gene ends were 0 bases for V and 7 bases for J; bases not matched to a gene: 22. The CDR3 totals 21 residues. CDR3 protein: CATSRDRPRLILAGEENTQYF. In DNA, the CDR3 is TGTGCCACCAGCAGAGATCGGCCCAGACTGATTCTAGCGGGGGAGGAAAATACGCAGTATTTT.

This chain uses TRBV12-2 with TRBJ2-7. TRBV12-2 is flagged as a pseudogene. This CDR3 is 16 amino acids long. The CDR3 sequence is CASRLVNKFFPYEQYF. The CDR3 DNA is TGTGCAAGTCGCTTAGTGAATAAGTTTTTCCCCTACGAGCAGTACTTC.

This clonotype has ten or more counts. This sequence joins TRBV29-1 and TRBJ1-2; weak D call: TRBD1 (5 bases). Deletions cut 2 bases from V and 4 bases from J, with 11 bases between. The CDR3 loop spans 13 amino acids. The germline V gene has CDR1 SQVTM and CDR2 ANQGSEA. CDR3 sequence reads: CSVERGVLYGYTF. The CDR3 DNA sequence: TGCAGCGTTGAACGGGGGGTCCTCTATGGCTACACCTTC.

This clonotype was counted at least ten times. The chain joins TRBV20-1 to TRBJ2-3; D gene uncertain. Germline CDR1 DFQATT, CDR2 SNEGSKA (reference sequence). The CDR3 is made up of 13 amino acids. The CDR3 sequence is CSTLLLITDTQYF. Here the CDR3 DNA reads TGCAGCACGTTACTTCTCATCACAGATACGCAGTATTTT.

This clonotype showed up just a few times. The chain links TRBV4-3 to TRBJ1-2; 8 bases agree with TRBD1. The V segment lost 0 bases and the J segment 3 bases; nucleotides outside the gene matches: 9. CDR1 and CDR2 (germline): LGHNA, YSLEER. This CDR3 contains 17 residues. DNA of the CDR3: TGCGCCAGCAGCCAAGATAGAAGGCAGGGGGCGTACTATGGCTACACCTTC. It codes for CASSQDRRQGAYYGYTF.

The chain has TRBV24-1 and TRBJ1-1, with TRBD1 identical over 8 bases. The CDR3 consists of 20 residues. V shed 2 bases and J 6 bases; nucleotides not matched to a gene: 22. CDR1 is KGHDR and CDR2 is SFDVKD in the germline V gene. The CDR3 region is CATSDYHKTRDRPFIPEAFF. CDR3 bases: TGTGCCACCAGTGATTATCACAAAACCCGGGACAGGCCCTTTATCCCTGAAGCTTTCTTT.